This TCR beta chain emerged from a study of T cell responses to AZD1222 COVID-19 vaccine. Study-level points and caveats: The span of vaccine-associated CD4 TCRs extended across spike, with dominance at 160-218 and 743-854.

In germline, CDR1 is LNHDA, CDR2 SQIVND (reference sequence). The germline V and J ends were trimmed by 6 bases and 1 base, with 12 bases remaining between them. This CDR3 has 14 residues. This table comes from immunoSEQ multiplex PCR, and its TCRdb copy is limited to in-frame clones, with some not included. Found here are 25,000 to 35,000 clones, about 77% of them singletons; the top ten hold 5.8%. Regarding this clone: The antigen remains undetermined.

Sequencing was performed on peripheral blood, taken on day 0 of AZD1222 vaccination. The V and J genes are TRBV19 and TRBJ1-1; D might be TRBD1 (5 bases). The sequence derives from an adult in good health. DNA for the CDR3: TGTGCCAGTAGACCAGGGATCTGGAACACTGAAGCTTTCTTT. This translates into CASRPGIWNTEAFF. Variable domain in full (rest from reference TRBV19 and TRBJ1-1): DGGITQSPKYLFRKEGQNVTLSCEQNLNHDAMYWYRQDPGQGLRLIYYSQIVNDFQKGDIAEGYSVSREKKESFPLTVTSAQKNPTAFYLCASRPGIWNTEAFFGQGTRLTVV.